Listed here are 3 T cell receptor beta chains from one sample, sequenced in a study of glioma-infiltrating T cells after dendritic cell vaccination. The table came from immunoSEQ multiplex PCR; TCRdb's copy has only in-frame clones and leaves some out. The sample holds about 82,000 clones, about 90% seen once. The sample here was blood, taken before dendritic cell vaccination. The receptors derive from a human donor with glioblastoma.

CDR3 DNA sequence: TGTGCCAGCAGCTTAGGACAGCCCCTGAATCAGCCCCAGCATTTT. This codes for CASSLGQPLNQPQHF. This chain connects TRBV5-5 to TRBJ1-5, with D possibly TRBD1 on 6 matching bases. Germline V gene lookup returns CDR1 SGHKS and CDR2 YYEKEE (reference sequence). This CDR3 has 15 residues. V was cut by 2 bases and J by 4 bases, with 13 bases left in between.

The chain combines TRBV10-3 with TRBJ2-5; D may be TRBD1 (6 bases). There are 13 residues in the CDR3. Germline lookup yields CDR1 ENHRY and CDR2 SYGVKD. V shed 5 bases and J shed 0 bases, with 7 bases lying between them. The CDR3 region has the DNA TGTGCCATCAGTACAGGGTACCAAGAGACCCAGTACTTC. As protein: CAISTGYQETQYF.

The chain carries TRBV5-1 and TRBJ1-3, with 8 bases lining up with TRBD1. Trimming cost V 1 base and J 4 bases; bases outside gene matches: 1. CDR3 length: 14 residues. The germline V gene has CDR1 SGHRS and CDR2 YFSETQ. CDR3: CASSLNRGGNTIYF. CDR3 nucleotides: TGCGCCAGCAGCTTGAACAGGGGGGGAAACACCATATATTTT.